One and the same sample provided the 26 T cell receptor beta chains below, sequenced in a study of blood T cell repertoires in COVID-19. Data came from immunoSEQ multiplex PCR; TCRdb stores just in-frame clones and leaves some out. The table has roughly 230,000 clones, 85% to 90% seen once. Sequencing used PBMCs or T cells enriched from blood (not recorded which). Receptors were obtained from a woman in her twenties or thirties with acute COVID-19.

CDR3 region: CASTPEAFF. CDR3 bases: TGTGCCAGCACCCCAGAAGCTTTCTTT. The chain uses TRBV12-3 or TRBV12-4 and TRBJ1-1; D ambiguous. The CDR3 length is 9 residues. V was shortened by 7 bases and J by 8 bases, with 5 bases between the two germline ends.

Only a few counts were recorded for this clone. The genes are TRBV5-1 and TRBJ1-2, with D possibly matching TRBD1 (6 bases). The V gene's germline CDR1 is SGHRS and CDR2 YFSETQ. This CDR3 region has 14 residues. With 2 bases removed from V and 8 bases from J, the gap between germline ends came to 16 bases. Here the CDR3 reads CASSFGWTDPGYTF. The CDR3 DNA follows: TGCGCCAGCAGCTTCGGTTGGACAGACCCGGGCTACACCTTC.

J is TRBJ1-3 and V is TRBV2; D uncertain. This CDR3 is 14 amino acids long. V was clipped by 6 bases and J by 0 bases, with 9 bases between them. Germline CDR1 is SNHLY and CDR2 is FYNNEI. The CDR3 protein is CASRPADSGNTIYF. The CDR3 nucleotides are TGTGCCAGCAGACCCGCAGACTCTGGAAACACCATATATTTT.

The V and J genes are TRBV7-3 and TRBJ2-5; D gene ambiguous. The CDR3 covers 13 residues. CDR1 is SGHTA and CDR2 is FQGTGA in the germline V gene. Deletions cut 5 bases from V and 3 bases from J, with 10 bases between. The CDR3 reads CASSQAREETQYF. CDR3 DNA: TGTGCCAGCAGCCAAGCAAGAGAAGAGACCCAGTACTTC.

The chain is built from TRBV20-1 and TRBJ2-2; a possible D gene is TRBD2 (7 bases). V was clipped by 3 bases and J by 2 bases, with 22 bases between them. The germline gives CDR1 DFQATT, CDR2 SNEGSKA (reference sequence). The CDR3 extends over 18 amino acids. Here the CDR3 DNA reads TGCAGTGCTAGTGGGGGGGGCCTCCACAAAACTAACACCGGGGAGCTGTTTTTT. Translating it yields CSASGGGLHKTNTGELFF.

The rearrangement uses TRBV2 and TRBJ2-7; D might be TRBD1 (6 bases). This CDR3 has 16 amino acids. CDR1 SNHLY and CDR2 FYNNEI come from the germline V gene. Trimming took off 4 bases at V and 3 bases at J, with 19 bases between the two ends. DNA for the CDR3: TGTGCCAGCAGTGGGACAGACACAAAAACCAACTACGAGCAGTACTTC. This encodes CASSGTDTKTNYEQYF. Full variable domain (rest looked up from reference TRBV2 and TRBJ2-7): EPEVTQTPSHQVTQMGQEVILRCVPISNHLYFYWYRQILGQKVEFLVSFYNNEISEKSEIFDDQFSVERPDGSNFTLKIRSTKLEDSAMYFCASSGTDTKTNYEQYFGPGTRLTVT.

V gene TRBV7-9 combines with J gene TRBJ2-7; possible D gene TRBD2, 6 bases. CDR3 size: 14 residues. V lost 2 bases and J lost 3, with 11 bases in between. CDR1 and CDR2 (germline): SEHNR, FQNEAQ (reference sequence). The CDR3 nucleotides are TGTGCCAGCAGCTTAATGGGGGGTAACTACGAGCAGTACTTC. This codes for CASSLMGGNYEQYF.

This sequence joins TRBV30 and TRBJ1-3, with D tentatively TRBD1 (5 bases). Germline V lookup: CDR1 GTSNPN, CDR2 SVGIG (reference sequence). Between the trimmed V and J ends, which lost 2 bases and 4 bases, there was a span of 9 bases. The CDR3 loop spans 13 amino acids. The CDR3 spells CAWSSGIGNTIYF. The CDR3 DNA follows: TGTGCCTGGAGTTCAGGGATCGGAAACACCATATATTTT.

The V call is TRBV13, the J call TRBJ2-1; 12 nucleotides align to TRBD2. The trim removed 0 bases at V and 3 bases at J, leaving 9 bases unmatched. The germline CDR1 and CDR2 sequences are PRHDT and FYEKMQ (reference sequence). This CDR3 is built from 19 residues. CDR3: CASSLGLAGGPVGYNEQFF. The CDR3 coding sequence is TGTGCCAGCAGCTTAGGCCTAGCGGGGGGGCCGGTGGGCTACAATGAGCAGTTCTTC.

The chain joins TRBV10-2 to TRBJ2-1; a possible D gene is TRBD1 (5 bases). CDR1 is WSHSY and CDR2 is SAAADI in the germline V gene. The germline V and J ends were trimmed by 3 bases and 8 bases, with 14 bases remaining between them. The CDR3 consists of 14 residues. This chain's CDR3 is CASSDDGAKDEQFF. The CDR3 nucleotides read TGCGCCAGCAGTGATGATGGGGCGAAGGATGAGCAGTTCTTC.

This clone was recorded once. The chain uses TRBV14 and TRBJ2-7; 7 bases are a match to TRBD1. From germline, CDR1 is SGHDN and CDR2 FVKESK. This CDR3 contains 13 residues. The ends lost 6 bases at V and 3 bases at J; junction bases unmatched: 5. CDR3 DNA sequence: TGTGCCAGCAGGGGGACAGCGAACTACGAGCAGTACTTC. Translated: CASRGTANYEQYF.

This chain's CDR3 is CASSQDRVEQYF. The DNA of the CDR3 is TGTGCCAGCAGCCAGGACAGGGTCGAGCAGTACTTC. The J gene is TRBJ2-7, the V gene TRBV5-5, with 8 bases that match TRBD1. The ends lost 4 bases at V and 6 bases at J; junction bases unmatched: 3. Looked up from germline, CDR1 is SGHKS and CDR2 is YYEKEE (reference sequence). The CDR3 has 12 amino acids.

The chain employs TRBV3-1 (or the pseudogene TRBV3-2) and TRBJ1-2; D gene uncertain. The CDR3 consists of 15 residues. CDR1 LGHDT and CDR2 YNNKEL come from the germline V gene (reference sequence). Trimming shortened V by 6 bases and J by 4 bases, and 18 bases separated the two germline ends. The CDR3 nucleotides are TGTGCCAGCAGTTCCCGGGCCCGGGGAGGCTATGGCTACACCTTC. Encoded protein: CASSSRARGGYGYTF.

This chain uses TRBV21-1 with TRBJ1-1. TRBV21-1 is termed a pseudogene. The CDR3 runs to 13 residues. Here the CDR3 DNA reads TGTGCCAGCAGCAAAGACCAGCGGAGCTCCGCTTTCTTT. It codes for CASSKDQRSSAFF.

This chain joins TRBV5-5 and TRBJ1-6, with D perhaps TRBD1 (5 bases). V was pared by 7 bases and J by 9 bases, with 14 bases between. The CDR3 spans 13 residues. Germline-derived CDR1 and CDR2 are SGHKS and YYEKEE (reference sequence). The CDR3 reads CASEQGGSSPLHF. CDR3 nucleotide sequence: TGTGCCAGCGAGCAGGGAGGGAGTTCACCCCTCCACTTT. Looking up the rest from reference TRBV5-5 and TRBJ1-6 gives the full variable domain: DAGVTQSPTHLIKTRGQQVTLRCSPISGHKSVSWYQQVLGQGPQFIFQYYEKEERGRGNFPDRFSARQFPNYSSELNVNALLLGDSALYLCASEQGGSSPLHFGNGTRLTVT.

The gene calls are TRBV4-3 and TRBJ1-1; D remains unclear. The CDR3 sequence is 15 residues long. V was shortened by 1 base and J by 4 bases, with 13 bases between the two germline ends. The V gene's germline CDR1 is LGHNA and CDR2 YSLEER. CDR3 nucleotides: TGCGCCAGCAGCCAAGGGAGCCGGGGTGGCACTGAAGCTTTCTTT. This encodes CASSQGSRGGTEAFF.

The table lists this clone with a count of one. The chain joins TRBV14 to TRBJ1-6, with no clear D. CDR3 length: 12 amino acids. The germline V gene encodes CDR1 SGHDN and CDR2 FVKESK. V was pared by 1 base and J by 9 bases, with 4 bases between. In DNA, the CDR3 is TGTGCCAGCAGCCAAGCCATTTCACCCCTCCACTTT. Amino acids: CASSQAISPLHF. The whole variable domain, filled in from reference TRBV14 and TRBJ1-6, reads EAGVTQFPSHSVIEKGQTVTLRCDPISGHDNLYWYRRVMGKEIKFLLHFVKESKQDESGMPNNRFLAERTGGTYSTLKVQPAELEDSGVYFCASSQAISPLHFGNGTRLTVT.

The chain carries TRBV21-1 and TRBJ2-3; the table's D call, TRBD1, was not checked against the DNA. TRBV21-1 is a listed pseudogene. The CDR3 has 14 residues. The CDR3: CASSNRARTDTQYF. DNA of the CDR3: TGTGCCAGCAGTAACAGGGCGCGCACAGATACGCAGTATTTT.

The rearrangement uses TRBV2 and TRBJ2-1, with a possible D match to TRBD1 (6 bases). CDR3 size: 15 residues. Trimming pared 8 bases from V and 4 bases from J, leaving 18 bases between. CDR1 SNHLY and CDR2 FYNNEI come from the germline V gene. CDR3 residues: CASLRGSPVYNEQFF. CDR3 coding DNA: TGTGCCAGCTTAAGGGGGTCCCCCGTTTACAATGAGCAGTTCTTC.

CDR3 nucleotides: TGCAGCGTTGCCCCTCTGGAGGACCCCTATGGCTACACCTTC. It translates to CSVAPLEDPYGYTF. The chain employs TRBV29-1 and TRBJ1-2; D gene unclear. The CDR3 has 14 amino acids. Germline V gene sequence: CDR1 SQVTM, CDR2 ANQGSEA. The V end lost 4 bases, the J end lost 4 bases, and 16 bases lay between the germline ends.

The V gene is TRBV9, the J gene TRBJ2-7; 7 bases are shared with TRBD1. J was trimmed by 0 bases and V by 4 bases; bases with no gene match: 7. Germline CDR1 and CDR2: SGDLS and YYNGEE. This CDR3 spans 15 amino acids. CDR3 coding DNA: TGTGCCAGCAGCCCTCAGGACAGGAGCTCCTACGAGCAGTACTTC. It encodes CASSPQDRSSYEQYF.

The V and J genes are TRBV28 and TRBJ1-3; no reliable D call. Trimming removed 5 bases from V and 0 bases from J, with 17 bases in between. The CDR3 covers 17 residues. In germline, CDR1 is MDHEN, CDR2 SYDVKM. The CDR3 sequence is CASSHHQLESSGNTIYF. In DNA form, the CDR3 reads TGTGCCAGCAGTCACCACCAGTTGGAGAGCTCTGGAAACACCATATATTTT. The complete variable domain, with remaining parts taken from reference TRBV28 and TRBJ1-3, reads DVKVTQSSRYLVKRTGEKVFLECVQDMDHENMFWYRQDPGLGLRLIYFSYDVKMKEKGDIPEGYSVSREKKERFSLILESASTNQTSMYLCASSHHQLESSGNTIYFGEGSWLTVV.

The chain couples TRBV11-3 to TRBJ2-1; TRBD1 might be the D (5 bases). Germline CDR1 SGHNT, CDR2 YENEEA. This CDR3 spans 13 amino acids. Trimming shortened V by 5 bases and J by 14 bases, and 19 bases separated the two germline ends. In DNA form, the CDR3 reads TGTGCCAGCAGCCCTCGAAATCAGGGTTTCAAGTTCTTC. Translating it yields CASSPRNQGFKFF.

The chain is built from TRBV4-3 and TRBJ2-7; a possible D gene is TRBD2 (6 bases). The CDR3 spans 16 residues. Germline assignment: CDR1 LGHNA and CDR2 YSLEER. V lost 0 bases and J 2 bases, leaving 14 bases between the germline ends. This CDR3 reads CASSQDYGGATYEQYF. The CDR3 DNA reads as TGCGCCAGCAGCCAAGACTACGGGGGAGCCACCTACGAGCAGTACTTC.

This sequence joins TRBV29-1 and TRBJ2-3; TRBD2 is a possible D gene (6 bases). Germline V CDR1 and CDR2: SQVTM, ANQGSEA. V was cut by 7 bases and J by 1 base, with 15 bases left in between. The CDR3 is 14 residues long. The CDR3: CSGARGTGTDTQYF. In DNA form, the CDR3 reads TGCAGCGGCGCCCGGGGGACTGGCACAGATACGCAGTATTTT.

The chain employs TRBV28 and TRBJ2-5, with D perhaps matching TRBD2 (6 bases). This CDR3 has 14 amino acids. Trimming removed 2 bases from V and 5 bases from J, with 12 bases in between. CDR1 is MDHEN and CDR2 is SYDVKM in the germline V gene. The CDR3 sequence: CASSLPGLPETQYF. CDR3 in DNA: TGTGCCAGCAGTTTACCGGGACTTCCTGAGACCCAGTACTTC.